This TCR beta chain stems from a study of cytomegalovirus exposure and HLA in healthy donors. General observations from the study: Rare sequences made up most TCRs, while some public TCRs were found in many donors. Sequencing probably produced one cluster of sequence variants that were highly shared.

The PCR had 60 Vbeta and 13 Jbeta primers. Produced via immunoSEQ multiplex PCR; TCRdb's table is partial and in-frame only. The data show about 100,000 clones, around four fifths seen once. In germline, CDR1 is KGHSH, CDR2 LQKENI. Unmatched junction bases numbered 12, after V lost 3 bases and J lost 4 bases. The CDR3 is made up of 16 amino acids. About this clone itself: Its cognate antigen is unknown.

The V call is TRBV18, the J call TRBJ2-7; 7 bases are shared with TRBD2. Sequencing used PBMCs. The receptor comes from a man younger than 40 in good health and CMV-seronegative. The CDR3 nucleotides are TGTGCCAGCTCACCCCCAGCGGCGGGAGCTCGGTACGAGCAGTACTTC. Its translation is CASSPPAAGARYEQYF.